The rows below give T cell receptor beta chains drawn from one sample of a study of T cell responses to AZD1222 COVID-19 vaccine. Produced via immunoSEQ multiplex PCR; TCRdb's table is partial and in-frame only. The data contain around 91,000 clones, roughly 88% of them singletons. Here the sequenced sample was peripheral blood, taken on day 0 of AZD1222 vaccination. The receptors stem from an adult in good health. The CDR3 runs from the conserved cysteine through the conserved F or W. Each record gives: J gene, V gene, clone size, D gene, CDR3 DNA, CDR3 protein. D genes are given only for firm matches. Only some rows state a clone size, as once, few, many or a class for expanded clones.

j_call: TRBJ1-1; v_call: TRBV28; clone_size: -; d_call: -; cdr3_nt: TGTGCCAGCAGTCTTCAGGGGCGTGCTGAAGCTTTCTTT; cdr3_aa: CASSLQGRAEAFF
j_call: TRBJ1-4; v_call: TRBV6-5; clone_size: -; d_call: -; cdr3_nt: TGTGCCAGCAGGGGCAGGGGTAGTGAAAAACTGTTTTTT; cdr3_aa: CASRGRGSEKLFF
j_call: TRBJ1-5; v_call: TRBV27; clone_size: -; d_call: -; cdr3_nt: TGTGCCAGCAGTCCGTTGGGTACAGGTGCCGGGCAGCCCCAGCATTTT; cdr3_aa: CASSPLGTGAGQPQHF
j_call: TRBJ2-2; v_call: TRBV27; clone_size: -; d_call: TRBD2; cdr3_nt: TGTGCCAGCAGTTGGCGGGGGGACACCGGGGAGCTGTTTTTT; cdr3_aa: CASSWRGDTGELFF
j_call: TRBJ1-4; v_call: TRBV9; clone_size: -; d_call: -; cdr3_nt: TGTGCCAGCAGCTCTCCACCGGGACACGCGAATGAAAAACTGTTTTTT; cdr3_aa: CASSSPPGHANEKLFF
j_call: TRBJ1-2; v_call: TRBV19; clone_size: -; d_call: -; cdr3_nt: TGTGCCAGTAGTTATGATCGAAGGGGTTATGGCTACACCTTC; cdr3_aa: CASSYDRRGYGYTF
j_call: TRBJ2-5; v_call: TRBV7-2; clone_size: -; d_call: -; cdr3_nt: TGTGCCAGCAGCTTAGTAACAGGGAAAGAGACCCAGTACTTC; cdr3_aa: CASSLVTGKETQYF
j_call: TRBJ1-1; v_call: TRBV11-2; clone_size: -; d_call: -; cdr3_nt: TGTGCCAGCAGCTTAATGGGGCAGGGTGGCACTGAAGCTTTCTTT; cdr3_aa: CASSLMGQGGTEAFF
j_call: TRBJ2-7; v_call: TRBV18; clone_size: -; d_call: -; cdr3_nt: TGTGCCAGCTCACCACAGGGCCCAGGCGAGCAGTACTTC; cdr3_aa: CASSPQGPGEQYF
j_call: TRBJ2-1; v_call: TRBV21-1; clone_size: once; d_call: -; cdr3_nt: TGTGCCAGCAGCAATTTCGGGGGGCAGAGGGGGCAGGGCGACCTCAAAATATACAATGAGCAGTTCTTC; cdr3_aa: CASSNFGGQRGQGDLKIYNEQFF
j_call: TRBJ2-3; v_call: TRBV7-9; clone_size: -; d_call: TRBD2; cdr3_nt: TGTGCCAGCAGCTTCCGGCGGGGGTTCGCAGATACGCAGTATTTT; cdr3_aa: CASSFRRGFADTQYF
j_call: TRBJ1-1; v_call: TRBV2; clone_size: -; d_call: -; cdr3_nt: TGTGCCAGCAGTGAGTCTGGGAGGAACACTGAAGCTTTCTTT; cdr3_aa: CASSESGRNTEAFF
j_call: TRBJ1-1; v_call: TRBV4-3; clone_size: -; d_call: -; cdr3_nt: TGCGCCAGCAGCCAAGTTCCGAACACTGAAGCTTTCTTT; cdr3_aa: CASSQVPNTEAFF
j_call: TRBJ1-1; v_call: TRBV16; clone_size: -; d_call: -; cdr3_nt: TGTGCCAGCAGCCAATGGTTGGGCACTGAAGCTTTCTTT; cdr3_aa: CASSQWLGTEAFF
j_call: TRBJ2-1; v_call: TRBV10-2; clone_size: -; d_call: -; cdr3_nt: TGCGCCAGCAGGGGGAGCGACTCATACAATGAGCAGTTCTTC; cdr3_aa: CASRGSDSYNEQFF
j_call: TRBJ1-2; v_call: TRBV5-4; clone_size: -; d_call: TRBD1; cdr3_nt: TGTGCCAGCAATAGGATAGACAGGGGGCATGGCTACACCTTC; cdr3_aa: CASNRIDRGHGYTF
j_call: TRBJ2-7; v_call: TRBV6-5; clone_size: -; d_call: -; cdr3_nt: TGTGCCAGCAGTCCTAGGGGAATCGTCTACGAGCAGTACTTC; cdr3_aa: CASSPRGIVYEQYF
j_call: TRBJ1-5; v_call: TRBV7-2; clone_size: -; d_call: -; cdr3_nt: TGTGCCAGCAGCCCCGAGACAGGAGGAATCAATCAGCCCCAGCATTTT; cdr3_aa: CASSPETGGINQPQHF
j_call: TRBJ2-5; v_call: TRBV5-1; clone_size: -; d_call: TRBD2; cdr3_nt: TGCGCCAGCAGCTTGGCCGGGACTAGCCGGGAGACCCAGTACTTC; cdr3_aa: CASSLAGTSRETQYF
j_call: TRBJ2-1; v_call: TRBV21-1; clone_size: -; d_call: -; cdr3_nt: TGTGCCACCCAGGGGCGAAGCTCCTACAATGAGCAGTTCTTC; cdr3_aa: CATQGRSSYNEQFF
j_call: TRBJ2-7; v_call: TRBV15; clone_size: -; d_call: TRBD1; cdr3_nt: TGTGCCACCGGACAGGGGGCCAACGAGCAGTACTTC; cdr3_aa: CATGQGANEQYF
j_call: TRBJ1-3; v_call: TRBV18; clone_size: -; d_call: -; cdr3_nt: TGTGCCAGCTCACCAACCAGGACGTTCTCTGGAAACACCATATATTTT; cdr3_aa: CASSPTRTFSGNTIYF
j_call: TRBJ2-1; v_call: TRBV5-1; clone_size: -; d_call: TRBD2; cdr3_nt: TGCGCCAGCAGCTCTGGCGGGGGAATAAATGAGCAGTTCTTC; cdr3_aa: CASSSGGGINEQFF
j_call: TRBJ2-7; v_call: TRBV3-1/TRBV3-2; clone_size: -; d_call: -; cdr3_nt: TGTGCCAGCAGCCAAGATGCCCGGGTTGCCTACGAGCAGTACTTC; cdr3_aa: CASSQDARVAYEQYF
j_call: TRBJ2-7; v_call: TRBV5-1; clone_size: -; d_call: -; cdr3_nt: TGCGCCAGCAGCCTAACTAGCAGACGCTACGAGCAGTACTTC; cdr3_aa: CASSLTSRRYEQYF
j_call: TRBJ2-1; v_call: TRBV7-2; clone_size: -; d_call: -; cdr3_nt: TGTGCCAGCAGCTTAGACAGGGTAAACAATGAGCAGTTCTTC; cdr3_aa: CASSLDRVNNEQFF
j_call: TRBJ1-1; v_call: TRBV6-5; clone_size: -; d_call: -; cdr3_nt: TGTGCCAGCAGTTACGGCGGGAGAGAAGCTTTCTTT; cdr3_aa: CASSYGGREAFF
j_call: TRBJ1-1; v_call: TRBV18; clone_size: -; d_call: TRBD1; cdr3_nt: TGTGCCAGCTCCCCCGGGACAGGGGCCGGGACTGAAGCTTTCTTT; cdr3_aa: CASSPGTGAGTEAFF
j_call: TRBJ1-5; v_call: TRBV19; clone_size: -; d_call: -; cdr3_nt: TGTGCCAGTAGTATAGGGTGGCAGCCCCAGCATTTT; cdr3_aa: CASSIGWQPQHF
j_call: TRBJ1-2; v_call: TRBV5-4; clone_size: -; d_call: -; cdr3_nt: TGTGCCAGCAGCTCCCTCGGGATGAACGGCTACACCTTC; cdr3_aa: CASSSLGMNGYTF
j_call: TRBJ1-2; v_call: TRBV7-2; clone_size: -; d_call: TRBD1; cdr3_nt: TGTGCCAGCAGCTTAGGACCAGGGGGCGCTCGGCCCTATGGCTACACCTTC; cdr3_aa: CASSLGPGGARPYGYTF
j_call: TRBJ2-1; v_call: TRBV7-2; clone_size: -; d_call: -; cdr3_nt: TGTGCCAGCAGCTTAGTAGGAGTGGGCAATGAGCAGTTCTTC; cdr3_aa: CASSLVGVGNEQFF
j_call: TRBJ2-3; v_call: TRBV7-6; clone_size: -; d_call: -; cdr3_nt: TGTGCCAGCATCTGGCGGGGAGAGACAGACACAGATACGCAGTATTTT; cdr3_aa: CASIWRGETDTDTQYF
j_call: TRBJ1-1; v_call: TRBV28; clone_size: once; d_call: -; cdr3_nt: TGTGCCAGCGGAGTCACAGGGAATCGGGACACTGAAGCTTTCTTT; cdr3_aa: CASGVTGNRDTEAFF
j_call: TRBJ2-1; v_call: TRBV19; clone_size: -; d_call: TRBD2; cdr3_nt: TGTGCCAGTCGCCCAGCGGGGGGCCGAGGTAGGGATGAGCAGTTCTTC; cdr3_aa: CASRPAGGRGRDEQFF
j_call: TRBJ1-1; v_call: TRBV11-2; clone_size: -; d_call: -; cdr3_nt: TGTGCCAGCAGCTTAGGTATAGGCCCGGCTTTCTTT; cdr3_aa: CASSLGIGPAFF
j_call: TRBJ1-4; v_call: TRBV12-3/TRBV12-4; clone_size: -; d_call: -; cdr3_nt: TGTGCCAGCAGTTTATATGAAAAACTGTTTTTT; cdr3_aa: CASSLYEKLFF
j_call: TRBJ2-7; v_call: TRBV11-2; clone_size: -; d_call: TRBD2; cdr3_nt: TGTGCCAGCAGCTTAGGGGATAGCGGGGGGTACAACGAGCAGTACTTC; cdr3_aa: CASSLGDSGGYNEQYF
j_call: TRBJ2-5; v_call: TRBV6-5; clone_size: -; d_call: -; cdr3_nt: TGTGCCAGCAGTTACCAGTGGGGCCGACAAGAGACCCAGTACTTC; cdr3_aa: CASSYQWGRQETQYF
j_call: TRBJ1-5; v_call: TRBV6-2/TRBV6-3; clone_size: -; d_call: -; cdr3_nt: TGTGCCAGCAGTTCTGGTATGGGTTTGGCGGCCCAGCATTTT; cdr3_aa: CASSSGMGLAAQHF
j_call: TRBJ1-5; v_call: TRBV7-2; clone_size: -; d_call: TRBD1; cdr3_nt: TGTGCCAGCAGCTTAACGACAGGGATAAAGAGCAATCAGCCCCAGCATTTT; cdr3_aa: CASSLTTGIKSNQPQHF
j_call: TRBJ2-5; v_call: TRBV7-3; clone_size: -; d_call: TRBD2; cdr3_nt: TGTGCCAGCAGCCCGGGGGCGCGGGGGGTAGAGACCCAGTACTTC; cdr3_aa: CASSPGARGVETQYF
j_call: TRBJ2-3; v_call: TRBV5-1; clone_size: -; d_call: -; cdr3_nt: TGCGCCAGCAGCGCCTCCGGGGATACGCAGTATTTT; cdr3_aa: CASSASGDTQYF
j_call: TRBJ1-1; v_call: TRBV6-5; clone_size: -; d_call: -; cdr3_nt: TGTGCCAGCGGGGCGAACACTGAAGCTTTCTTT; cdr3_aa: CASGANTEAFF
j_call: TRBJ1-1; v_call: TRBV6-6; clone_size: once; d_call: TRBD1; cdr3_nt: TGTGCCAGCAGTTCCCGACAGGGGAGTACTGAAGCTTTCTTT; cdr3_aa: CASSSRQGSTEAFF
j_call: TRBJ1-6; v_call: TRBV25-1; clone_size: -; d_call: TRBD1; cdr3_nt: TGTGCCAGCAGTGCCTGGGACAGGGTAAATTCACCCCTCCACTTT; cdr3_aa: CASSAWDRVNSPLHF
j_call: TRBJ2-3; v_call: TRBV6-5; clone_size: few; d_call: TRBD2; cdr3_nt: TGTGCCAGCAGTTCCGGGGGGGCGAGGGCAGATACGCAGTATTTT; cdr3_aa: CASSSGGARADTQYF
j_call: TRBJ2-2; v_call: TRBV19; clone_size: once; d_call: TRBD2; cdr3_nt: TGTGCCAGTAGTGGACTAGCGGGGAACACCGGGGAGCTGTTTTTT; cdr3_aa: CASSGLAGNTGELFF
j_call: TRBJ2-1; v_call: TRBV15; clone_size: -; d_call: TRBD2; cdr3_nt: TGTGCCACCAGCAGAGGGGGTAGCGGGATGTCCTACAATGAGCAGTTCTTC; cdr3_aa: CATSRGGSGMSYNEQFF
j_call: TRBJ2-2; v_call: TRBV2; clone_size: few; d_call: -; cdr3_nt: TGTGCCAGCAGTGAGGAGGGAGGCGGGGAGCTGTTTTTT; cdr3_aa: CASSEEGGGELFF
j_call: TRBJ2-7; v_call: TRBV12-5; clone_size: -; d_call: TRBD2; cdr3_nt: TGTGCTAGTGGTCCCGTGGCGGGGGGAGCCTACGAGCAGTACTTC; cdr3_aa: CASGPVAGGAYEQYF
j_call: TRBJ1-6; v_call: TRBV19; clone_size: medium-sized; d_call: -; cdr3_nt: TGTGCCAGTAGTAAAGCTTGGGGGGTCGATTCACCCCTCCACTTT; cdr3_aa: CASSKAWGVDSPLHF
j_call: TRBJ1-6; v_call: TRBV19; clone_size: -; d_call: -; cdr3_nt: TGTGCCAGTAGTATGTTGGACAGCTATAATTCACCCCTCCACTTT; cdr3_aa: CASSMLDSYNSPLHF
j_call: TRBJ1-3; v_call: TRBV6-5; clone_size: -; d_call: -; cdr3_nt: TGTGCCAGCAGCTTGGACAGTCCTGGAAACACCATATATTTT; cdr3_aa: CASSLDSPGNTIYF
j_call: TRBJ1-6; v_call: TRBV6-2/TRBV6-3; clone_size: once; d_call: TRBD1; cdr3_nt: TGTGCCAGCAGTTACCAGGACAGGGTCTCACCCCTCCACTTT; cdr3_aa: CASSYQDRVSPLHF
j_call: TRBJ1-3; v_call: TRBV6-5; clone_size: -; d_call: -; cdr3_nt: TGTGCCAGCTCTGTGGCAGGGGCTGGAAACACCATATATTTT; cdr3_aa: CASSVAGAGNTIYF
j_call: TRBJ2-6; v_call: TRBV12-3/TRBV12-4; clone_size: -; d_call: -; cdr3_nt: TGTGCCAGTCTTTTGTCTGGGGCCAACGTCCTGACTTTC; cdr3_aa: CASLLSGANVLTF
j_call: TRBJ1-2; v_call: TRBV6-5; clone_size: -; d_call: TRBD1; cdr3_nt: TGTGCCAGCAGTTACGGGCAGGGGGCGCAAGGCTACACCTTC; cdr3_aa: CASSYGQGAQGYTF
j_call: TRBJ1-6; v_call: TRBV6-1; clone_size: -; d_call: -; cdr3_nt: TGTGCCAGCAGTGAAGTAACCAGTAATTCACCCCTCCACTTT; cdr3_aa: CASSEVTSNSPLHF